This TCR beta chain is drawn from a study of blood T cell repertoires in COVID-19. Study background: From T cells, B-cell-depleted T cells, or PBMCs came the material, which was cDNA or gDNA.

Assay used: immunoSEQ multiplex PCR; TCRdb lists only in-frame clones, some missing. The sample carries 50,000 to 65,000 clones, 80% to 90% recorded once. This sequence originates from a human donor in a cohort sampled during active COVID-19. Sequenced sample: peripheral blood.

CDR3 loop: CASSPTGYNEQFF. In nucleotides, the CDR3 is TGTGCCAGCTCCCCGACAGGTTACAATGAGCAGTTCTTC. The rearrangement links TRBV18 to TRBJ2-1, with D maybe TRBD1 (6 bases). The CDR3 is 13 amino acids. With 6 bases removed from V and 4 bases from J, the gap between germline ends came to 10 bases. From germline, CDR1 is KGHSH and CDR2 LQKENI. Combining the CDR3 with reference TRBV18 and TRBJ2-1 gives the whole variable domain NAGVMQNPRHLVRRRGQEARLRCSPMKGHSHVYWYRQLPEEGLKFMVYLQKENIIDESGMPKERFSAEFPKEGPSILRIQQVVRGDSAAYFCASSPTGYNEQFFGPGTRLTVL.